This T cell receptor (beta chain) was recovered during a study of cytomegalovirus exposure and HLA in healthy donors. Study outcomes and limitations: Analysis performed later showed TCR beta chains linked to HLA being more clonally expanded than equally common others. In a later analysis, across HLA loci, associated TCR counts were highest for DRB1, lowest for HLA-C. Later analysis showed most CMV-associated TCR beta chains appearing HLA-restricted. V- and J-gene trimming of TCR beta was linked (in a later analysis) to a missense DCLRE1C variant.

V was pared by 3 bases and J by 1 base, with 13 bases between. Germline CDR1 SGDLS, CDR2 YYNGEE. This CDR3 has 15 amino acids. PCR amplification relied on 60 Vbeta primers (plus 13 Jbeta primers). Profiled with immunoSEQ multiplex PCR; TCRdb holds only in-frame clones, not every one. The top ten hold 2% to 3% of the sample, which has 310,000 or so clones, about 90% seen once. About this clone itself: The antigen is not known.

The source material was PBMCs. The gene calls are TRBV9 and TRBJ1-1; D uncertain. This receptor was taken from a woman in her late teens or twenties in good health and CMV-seronegative. The CDR3 DNA reads TGTGCCAGCAGCGAACGGGAAAATGGGAACACTGAAGCTTTCTTT. As protein: CASSERENGNTEAFF.